The entry that follows covers one T cell receptor (beta chain) sequence. Its target is not known. This sample was included in a study of T cells in localized non-small cell lung cancer. Generated by immunoSEQ multiplex PCR, the TCRdb table keeps only in-frame clones and is missing some. Of about 36,000 clones in the sample, 85% to 95% were seen once. Overall study findings and caveats: Tumor trailed uninvolved adjacent lung in T cell clonality, which peaked there. Longer overall survival was linked to higher blood T cell density. Only one tumor region went through sequencing, so heterogeneity may still be there. Within adjacent lung there appeared a median around 60 of the top 100 tumor clones.

Sample: peripheral blood, taken before any cancer treatment. The clonotype was recovered from a female donor over 55 with stage I lung adenocarcinoma.

Here the CDR3 reads CASSQPSGETQYF. In DNA form, the CDR3 reads TGCGCCAGCAGCCAGCCTAGCGGCGAGACCCAGTACTTC. V is TRBV4-1 and J is TRBJ2-5; 7 bases match TRBD2. The junction had 3 bases not matched to a gene; V was cut back by 3 bases and J by 5 bases. The CDR3 totals 13 residues. The germline gives CDR1 MGHRA, CDR2 YSYEKL.